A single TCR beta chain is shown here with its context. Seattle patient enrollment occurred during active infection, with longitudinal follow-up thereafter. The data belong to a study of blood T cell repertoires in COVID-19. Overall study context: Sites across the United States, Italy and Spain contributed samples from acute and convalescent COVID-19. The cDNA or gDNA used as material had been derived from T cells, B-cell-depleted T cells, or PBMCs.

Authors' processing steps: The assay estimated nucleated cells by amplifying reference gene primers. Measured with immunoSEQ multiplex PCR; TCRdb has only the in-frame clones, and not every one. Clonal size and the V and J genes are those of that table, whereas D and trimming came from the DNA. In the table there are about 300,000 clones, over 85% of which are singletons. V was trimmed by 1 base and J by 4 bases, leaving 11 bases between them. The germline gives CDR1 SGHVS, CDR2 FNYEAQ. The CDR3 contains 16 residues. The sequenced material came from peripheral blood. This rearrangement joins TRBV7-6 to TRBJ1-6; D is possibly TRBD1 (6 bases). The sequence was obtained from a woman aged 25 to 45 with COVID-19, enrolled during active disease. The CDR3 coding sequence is TGTGCCAGCAGCTTAGGGGCAGGGGTTTATAATTCACCCCTCCACTTT. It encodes CASSLGAGVYNSPLHF.